Listed below are T cell receptor beta chains from one sample, sequenced in a study of blood T cell repertoires in COVID-19. Clones were sequenced by immunoSEQ multiplex PCR, and TCRdb holds only the in-frame ones, with some missing. The sample records 50,000 to 70,000 clones, 80% to 90% being singletons. The sequenced material came from peripheral blood. The receptors originated from a woman aged 60 to 75 with acute or convalescent COVID-19. CDR3s include the opening cysteine and the closing phenylalanine or tryptophan. The order of the fields is clone size, V gene, D gene, J gene, CDR3 protein, CDR3 DNA. A D gene is named only where the DNA matches it firmly. Clone size is stated in some rows and not others, as once, few, many or a class when expanded.

>-|TRBV5-4|TRBD2|TRBJ2-1
CASSSGTTQQNEQFF
TGTGCCAGCAGCTCCGGGACTACCCAACAGAATGAGCAGTTCTTC
>-|TRBV11-2|-|TRBJ2-7
CASGGSSYEQYF
TGTGCCAGCGGAGGGAGCTCCTACGAGCAGTACTTC
>-|TRBV18|TRBD1|TRBJ1-1
CASSPSQRGHLGSSVNTEAFF
TGTGCCAGCTCACCCTCGCAGAGGGGGCACCTCGGGAGTAGCGTGAACACTGAAGCTTTCTTT
>-|TRBV30|TRBD1|TRBJ2-3
CAWKGQGQDTQYF
TGTGCCTGGAAGGGACAGGGGCAAGATACGCAGTATTTT
>-|TRBV7-9|TRBD1|TRBJ1-5
CASSLEGQGEQPQHF
TGTGCCAGCAGCTTAGAAGGACAGGGTGAACAGCCCCAGCATTTT
>once|TRBV12-3/TRBV12-4|-|TRBJ2-1
CASSLTGYEQFF
TGTGCCAGCAGTTTAACGGGGTATGAGCAGTTCTTC
>few|TRBV3-1/TRBV3-2|TRBD1|TRBJ1-1
CASSSTGTGNTEAFF
TGTGCCAGCAGCTCCACCGGGACAGGGAACACTGAAGCTTTCTTT
>-|TRBV3-1/TRBV3-2|TRBD1|TRBJ2-7
CASSPYGTGLTYEQYF
TGTGCCAGCAGCCCTTACGGGACAGGGCTAACCTACGAGCAGTACTTC
>-|TRBV5-1|-|TRBJ2-4
CASSLDSLAKNIQYF
TGCGCCAGCAGCTTGGACAGCCTAGCCAAAAACATTCAGTACTTC
>few|TRBV5-1|TRBD2|TRBJ2-5
CASSGLLAGAQETQYF
TGCGCCAGCAGCGGGCTCCTAGCGGGGGCCCAAGAGACCCAGTACTTC
>-|TRBV5-1|-|TRBJ1-6
CASSFGVQSSYNSPLHF
TGCGCCAGCAGCTTCGGGGTTCAAAGCTCCTATAATTCACCCCTCCACTTT
>-|TRBV7-2|TRBD1|TRBJ2-7
CASSFYRGNYEQYF
TGTGCCAGCAGCTTTTACAGGGGGAACTACGAGCAGTACTTC
>once|TRBV19|-|TRBJ1-3
CASSTSASSGNTIYF
TGTGCCAGTAGTACATCAGCGAGCTCTGGAAACACCATATATTTT
>once|TRBV12-3/TRBV12-4|-|TRBJ1-1
CASRLDRGAFF
TGTGCCAGCAGACTGGACAGAGGAGCTTTCTTT
>-|TRBV10-3|-|TRBJ1-3
CAISTLGRGSTGNTIYF
TGTGCCATCAGCACCTTGGGGAGGGGTAGCACTGGAAACACCATATATTTT
>-|TRBV19|TRBD1|TRBJ2-7
CASSLTGASPTYEQYF
TGTGCCAGTAGTCTCACAGGGGCTTCCCCCACCTACGAGCAGTACTTC
>-|TRBV5-1|-|TRBJ2-6
CASSPTGSSTGANVLTF
TGCGCCAGCAGCCCTACAGGGTCATCCACCGGGGCCAACGTCCTGACTTTC
>-|TRBV5-1|TRBD1|TRBJ1-1
CASSFGTTGMNTEAFF
TGCGCCAGCAGCTTTGGAACGACAGGGATGAACACTGAAGCTTTCTTT